A single sample is the source of the 9 T cell receptor beta chains below, sequenced in a study of identical twins. MiXCR, run by TCRdb on the 5' RACE reads, gives a single entry per CDR3 protein. The sample gives just over 500,000 distinct CDR3 sequences, roughly a fifth of which show up once; under 0.95% is in the top ten. The same sample was also used in a study of T cells expressing NK-cell markers.

The sequenced sample was CD4+ T cells sorted from blood. Receptor source: a woman aged 18-30 years in good health.

The genes are TRBV12-3 or TRBV12-4 and TRBJ2-1; D is perhaps TRBD1 or TRBD2 (6 bases each). V was shortened by 3 bases and J by 7 bases, with 13 bases between the two germline ends. The CDR3 runs to 14 residues. CDR3 sequence reads: CASSFNGGGNEQFF. Written as DNA, the CDR3 is TGTGCCAGCAGTTTTAACGGGGGCGGGAATGAGCAGTTCTTC.

The sample holds many counts of this clonotype. This rearrangement joins TRBV20-1 to TRBJ1-1; D is unclear. Germline V gives CDR1 DFQATT, CDR2 SNEGSKA (reference sequence). V was pared by 3 bases and J by 0 bases, with 8 bases between. CDR3 length equals 13 residues. The CDR3, as DNA: TGCAGTGCTAGTCCCAGCTTGAACACTGAAGCTTTCTTT. Translation gives CSASPSLNTEAFF.

This chain connects TRBV5-1 to TRBJ2-1, with D possibly being TRBD2 (6 bases). CDR3 size: 14 residues. In germline, CDR1 is SGHRS, CDR2 YFSETQ. Between the trimmed V and J ends, which lost 0 bases and 4 bases, there was a span of 8 bases. This CDR3 is CASSLGGEYNEQFF. CDR3 in DNA: TGCGCCAGCAGCTTGGGGGGGGAATACAATGAGCAGTTCTTC.

This clonotype occurred a few times. The chain links TRBV2 to TRBJ2-3; unclear D gene. CDR1 SNHLY and CDR2 FYNNEI come from the germline V gene. The V end was cut by 3 bases, the J end by 6 bases, with 7 bases between. This CDR3 has 12 amino acids. CDR3 sequence: CASSDRSDTQYF. As DNA, the CDR3 is TGTGCCAGCAGTGATCGGTCGGATACGCAGTATTTT. The variable domain in full, completed from reference TRBV2 and TRBJ2-3, reads EPEVTQTPSHQVTQMGQEVILRCVPISNHLYFYWYRQILGQKVEFLVSFYNNEISEKSEIFDDQFSVERPDGSNFTLKIRSTKLEDSAMYFCASSDRSDTQYFGPGTRLTVL.

V and J are TRBV7-2 and TRBJ1-4; D might be TRBD1 (5 bases). V shed 5 bases and J shed 6 bases, with 13 bases lying between them. The CDR3 has 14 amino acids. Germline values: CDR1 SGHTA, CDR2 FQGNSA. The CDR3 is CASSPSGKDEKLFF. The DNA for the CDR3 is TGTGCCAGCAGCCCCTCAGGGAAGGATGAAAAACTGTTTTTT.

V usage is TRBV5-1 and J usage is TRBJ2-1; TRBD2 might be the D (6 bases). The length of the CDR3 is 13 residues. The V gene lost 3 bases and the J gene lost 6 bases, with 10 bases spanning the gap. CDR1 and CDR2 (germline): SGHRS, YFSETQ. The CDR3 DNA is TGCGCCAGCAGCTCCGGGAGTACCAATGAGCAGTTCTTC. Translation: CASSSGSTNEQFF.

The CDR3 DNA sequence: TGTGCCAGCAGCTTAGCTTGGACAGGCCCTAGCAATGAGCAGTTCTTC. It specifies CASSLAWTGPSNEQFF. This chain joins TRBV11-2 and TRBJ2-1; 7 positions agree with TRBD1. The CDR3 is 16 amino acids. Germline values: CDR1 SGHAT, CDR2 FQNNGV. Trimming cost V 1 base and J 6 bases; bases outside gene matches: 9.

This chain connects TRBV6-1 to TRBJ2-5; 12 positions agree with TRBD2. V lost 5 bases and J lost 1; bases outside the gene matches: 5. CDR1 is MNHNS, CDR2 SASEGT, per germline. The CDR3 extends over 16 amino acids. CDR3 in DNA: TGTGCCAGCAGTCTAGCGGGGGGGCCTCTCCAAGAGACCCAGTACTTC. Translating gives CASSLAGGPLQETQYF.

The chain has TRBV6-6 and TRBJ1-2, with unresolved D. V was trimmed by 11 bases and J by 4 bases, leaving 11 bases between them. The germline CDR1 and CDR2 sequences are MNHNY and SVGAGI (reference sequence). The CDR3 sequence is 11 residues long. The CDR3 bases are TGTGCCTCGTCGGAGAGCTATGGCTACACCTTC. Amino acids: CASSESYGYTF.